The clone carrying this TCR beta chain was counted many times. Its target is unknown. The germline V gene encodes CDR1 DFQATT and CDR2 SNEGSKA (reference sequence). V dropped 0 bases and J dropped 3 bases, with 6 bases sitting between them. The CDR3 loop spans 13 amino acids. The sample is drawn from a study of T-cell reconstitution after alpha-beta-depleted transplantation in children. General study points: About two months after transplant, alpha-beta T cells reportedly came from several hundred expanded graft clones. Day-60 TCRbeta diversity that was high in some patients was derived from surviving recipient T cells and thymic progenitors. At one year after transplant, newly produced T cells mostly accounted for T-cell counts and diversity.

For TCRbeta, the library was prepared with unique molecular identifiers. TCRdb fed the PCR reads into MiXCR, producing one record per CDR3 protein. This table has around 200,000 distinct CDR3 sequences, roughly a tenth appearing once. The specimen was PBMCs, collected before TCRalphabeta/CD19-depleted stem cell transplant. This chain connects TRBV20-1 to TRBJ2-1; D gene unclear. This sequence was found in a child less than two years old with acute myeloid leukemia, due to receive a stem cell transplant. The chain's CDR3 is CSARDPNYNEQFF. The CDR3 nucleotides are TGCAGTGCTAGAGATCCCAACTACAATGAGCAGTTCTTC.